This T cell receptor (beta chain) was recovered during a study of shared clonotypes between healthy human individuals. This clone has more than one count but fewer than ten. Using immunoSEQ multiplex PCR, the repertoire was profiled, and TCRdb retains in-frame clones only, with some absent. The sample carries around 1,100,000 clones, around three quarters recorded once. Trimming stripped 0 bases from V and 0 bases from J, with 11 bases between. CDR3 size: 17 residues. Germline V gene lookup returns CDR1 LGHNA and CDR2 YNFKEQ. The clonotype comes from a man younger than 30 in good health. Some clones in this sample may be carry-over from other donors' samples. The rearrangement links TRBV4-2 to TRBJ2-2; D unclear. The sample consisted of memory CD4+ T cells from PBMCs. Subset described: CD45RA-negative fraction. The CDR3 sequence is CASSQEVGPTNTGELFF. Here the CDR3 DNA reads TGTGCCAGCAGCCAAGAGGTCGGACCAACGAACACCGGGGAGCTGTTTTTT.